Detailed here is one T cell receptor (beta chain). No antigen is known for it. V lost 5 bases, J lost 2 bases, and 9 bases stayed unmatched. The germline V gene has CDR1 MNHEY and CDR2 SMNVEV (reference sequence). The CDR3 spans 16 residues. These data come from a study of cytomegalovirus exposure and HLA in healthy donors. Study as a whole: It was reported in a later analysis that the 120 or so validation repertoires used the same platform as the approximately 620 first-cohort repertoires.

Sequencing used immunoSEQ multiplex PCR; TCRdb keeps in-frame clones, though not all of them. The data show approximately 200,000 clones, around 90% seen once. General observations from the study: First-cohort TCR clusters were later found to tend to co-occur in the 120 validation repertoires. In vitro data verified a few CMV-associated chains as specific for CMV antigens.

The chain carries TRBV27 and TRBJ2-7; 10 bases align to TRBD1. This receptor was obtained from a woman aged 18-30 years in good health and CMV-seronegative. The sequencing input was PBMCs. The CDR3 DNA sequence: TGTGCCAGCAGTCCCATTTCCGGGACAGGGGCCTACGAGCAGTACTTC. This translates into CASSPISGTGAYEQYF.